Included here is one TCR beta chain sequence, with context. What it binds is unknown. Using immunoSEQ multiplex PCR, the repertoire was profiled, and TCRdb retains in-frame clones only, with some absent. Of more than 70,000 clones in the sample, roughly 80% are singletons; the top ten hold around 5%. This sample was included in a study of OX40 agonist ivuxolimab in advanced cancers. Looking at the study overall: The dose-escalation group included hepatocellular carcinoma, melanoma, renal cell carcinoma and head and neck cancer.

Study-wide results and caveats: CD8+ T cells showed, on average, more clonal expansion than CD4+ cells.

This CDR3 is 15 amino acids long. V lost 7 bases and J lost 5; bases outside the gene matches: 10. Germline values: CDR1 SQVTM, CDR2 ANQGSEA. The genes are TRBV29-1 and TRBJ2-2, with 10 bases matching TRBD2. The source of this sequence is an adult with an advanced solid tumor such as melanoma, head and neck, liver or kidney cancer. The sequenced sample was CD4+ or CD8+ T cells sorted from blood, obtained in a trial of the OX40 agonist ivuxolimab. CDR3 nucleotides: TGCAGCGCAAACGCCCCTAGCGGGGGTACCGGGGAGCTGTTTTTT. Translation: CSANAPSGGTGELFF.